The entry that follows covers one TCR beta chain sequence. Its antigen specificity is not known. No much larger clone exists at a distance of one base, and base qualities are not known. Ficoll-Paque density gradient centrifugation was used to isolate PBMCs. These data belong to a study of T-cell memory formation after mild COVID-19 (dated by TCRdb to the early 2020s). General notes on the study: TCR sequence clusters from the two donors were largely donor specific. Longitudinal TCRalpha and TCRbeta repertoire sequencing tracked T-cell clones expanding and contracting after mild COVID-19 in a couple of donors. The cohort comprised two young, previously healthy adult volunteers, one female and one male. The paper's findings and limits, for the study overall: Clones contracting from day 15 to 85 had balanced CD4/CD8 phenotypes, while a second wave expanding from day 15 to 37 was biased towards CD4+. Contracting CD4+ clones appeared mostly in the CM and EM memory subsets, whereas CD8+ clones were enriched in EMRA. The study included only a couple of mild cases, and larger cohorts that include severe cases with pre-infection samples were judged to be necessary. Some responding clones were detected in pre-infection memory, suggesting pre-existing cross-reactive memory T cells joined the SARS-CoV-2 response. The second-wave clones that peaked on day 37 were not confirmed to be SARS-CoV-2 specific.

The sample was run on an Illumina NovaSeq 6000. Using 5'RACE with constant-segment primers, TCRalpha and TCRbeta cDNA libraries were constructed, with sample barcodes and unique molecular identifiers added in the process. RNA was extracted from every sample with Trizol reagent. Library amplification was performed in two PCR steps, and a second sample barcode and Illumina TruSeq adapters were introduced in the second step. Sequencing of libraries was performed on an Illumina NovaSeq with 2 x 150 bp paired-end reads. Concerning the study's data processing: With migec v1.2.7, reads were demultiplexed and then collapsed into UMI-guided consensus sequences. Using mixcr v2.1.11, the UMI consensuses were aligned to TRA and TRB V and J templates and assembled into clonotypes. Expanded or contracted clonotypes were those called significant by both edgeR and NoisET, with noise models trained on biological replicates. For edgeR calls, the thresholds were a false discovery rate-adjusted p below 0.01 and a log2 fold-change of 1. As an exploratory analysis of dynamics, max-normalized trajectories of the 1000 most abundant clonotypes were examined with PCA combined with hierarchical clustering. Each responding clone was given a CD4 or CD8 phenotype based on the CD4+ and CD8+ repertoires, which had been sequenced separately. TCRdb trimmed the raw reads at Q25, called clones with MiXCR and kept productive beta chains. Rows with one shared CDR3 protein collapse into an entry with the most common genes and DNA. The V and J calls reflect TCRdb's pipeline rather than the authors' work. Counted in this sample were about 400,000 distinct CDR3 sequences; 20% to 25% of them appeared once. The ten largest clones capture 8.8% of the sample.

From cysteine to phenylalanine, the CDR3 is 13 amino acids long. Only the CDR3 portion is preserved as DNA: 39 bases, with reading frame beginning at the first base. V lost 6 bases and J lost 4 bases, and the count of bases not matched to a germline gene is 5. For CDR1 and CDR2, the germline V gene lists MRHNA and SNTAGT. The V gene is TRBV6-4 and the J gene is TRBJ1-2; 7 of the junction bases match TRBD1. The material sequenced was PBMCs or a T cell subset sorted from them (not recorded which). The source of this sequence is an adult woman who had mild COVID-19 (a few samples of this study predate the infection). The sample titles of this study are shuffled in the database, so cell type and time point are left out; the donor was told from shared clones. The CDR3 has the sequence CASRDRHGYGYTF. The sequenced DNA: TGTGCCAGCAGGGACAGGCACGGCTATGGCTACACCTTC.